The TCR beta chain described here comes from a study of chemoradiotherapy in HPV16-positive cancers. Study-wide context: Candidate HPV-specific clones and shared TCR motifs came from two HPV16-positive patients. Points from the study as a whole: HPV-specific T cells were functionally defined from only a couple of HPV16-positive patients. Candidate HPV-specific clones and E7-related TCR motifs grew in tumor during treatment. HPV-responsive T-cell expansion during chemoradiotherapy was linked to improved recurrence-free survival in HPV16-positive patients.

With regard to this clone: No antigen is known for it.

The germline V and J ends were trimmed by 2 bases and 3 bases, with 11 bases remaining between them. CDR1 is SGHVS and CDR2 is FNYEAQ in the germline V gene. The CDR3 runs 14 residues. Method: immunoSEQ multiplex PCR; TCRdb's copy keeps in-frame clones and lacks some. The repertoire has 5,000 or so clones, nearly 80% of them found once; the top ten carry approximately 18%. The gene calls are TRBV7-6 and TRBJ2-7; D ambiguous. Specimen collection occurred from a patient who underwent chemoradiotherapy. The sequence came from a human donor with HPV-associated anogenital cancer. DNA of the CDR3: TGTGCCAGCAGCTTAACGACTGGTAACTACGAGCAGTACTTC. Translating it yields CASSLTTGNYEQYF.